These 26 T cell receptor beta chains were sequenced from one sample in a study of shared clonotypes between healthy human individuals. Libraries were prepared by immunoSEQ multiplex PCR; TCRdb keeps only in-frame clonotypes and omits some of them. The table shows 2.5 million or so clones, with more than 80% occurring only once. The specimen sequenced was naive CD4+ T cells sorted from blood. Subset meaning: CD45RA+ positively selected. The receptor source for this set is a man in his late teens or twenties in good health.

The rearrangement uses TRBV13 and TRBJ2-2; no definite D call. Trimming removed 5 bases from V and 2 bases from J, with 15 bases in between. This CDR3 contains 16 residues. Germline CDR1 is PRHDT and CDR2 is FYEKMQ (reference sequence). The CDR3: CASSNWIAFNTGELFF. As DNA, the CDR3 is TGTGCCAGCAGCAACTGGATTGCCTTCAACACCGGGGAGCTGTTTTTT.

The gene calls are TRBV7-2 and TRBJ1-1; D possibly corresponds to TRBD1 (5 bases). The V gene lost 0 bases and the J gene lost 4 bases, with 12 bases spanning the gap. CDR1 is SGHTA and CDR2 is FQGNSA in the germline V gene. The CDR3 runs 15 residues. The CDR3 sequence is CASSLARQGTTEAFF. The CDR3 bases are TGTGCCAGCAGCTTAGCGCGGCAGGGTACCACTGAAGCTTTCTTT.

A single count supports this clone. The chain couples TRBV4-1 to TRBJ1-5; TRBD1 matches 10 bases. V trimming: 3 bases; J trimming: 0 bases; junction bases outside the gene matches: 5. The V gene's germline CDR1 is MGHRA and CDR2 YSYEKL. The CDR3 is 17 amino acids. The CDR3 is CASSQDRGKYSNQPQHF. The CDR3 coding sequence is TGCGCCAGCAGCCAGGACAGGGGGAAATATAGCAATCAGCCCCAGCATTTT.

The rearrangement joins TRBV6-1 to TRBJ1-2, with a weak D call TRBD1 (6 bases). The CDR3 has 13 amino acids. V shed 6 bases and J shed 8 bases, with 16 bases lying between them. Germline V gene data show CDR1 as MNHNS and CDR2 as SASEGT. The CDR3 loop reads CASSKDSPGGYTF. CDR3 bases: TGTGCCAGCAGCAAGGACAGCCCAGGGGGCTACACCTTC.

This rearrangement joins TRBV5-1 to TRBJ2-5, with 10 bases aligning to TRBD2. Germline trimming cut 7 bases from V and 4 bases from J; bases unmatched to any gene: 7. The length of the CDR3 is 14 residues. The germline CDR1 and CDR2 sequences are SGHRS and YFSETQ. This chain's CDR3 is CASFEAGGLETQYF. The CDR3, as DNA: TGCGCCAGCTTCGAAGCGGGAGGGCTAGAGACCCAGTACTTC.

As for this clone: Distinct nucleotide sequences in the sample also encode this CDR3. The genes are TRBV6-6 and TRBJ1-2; the D is unclear. Germline-derived CDR1 and CDR2 are MNHNY and SVGAGI (reference sequence). Trimming left V 2 bases short and J 7 bases short, with 5 bases between. This CDR3 spans 11 amino acids. CDR3 loop: CASSYGFGYTF. In DNA, the CDR3 is TGTGCCAGCAGTTACGGGTTTGGCTACACCTTC.

CDR3 loop: CASSTSGRKDEQFF. Written as DNA, the CDR3 is TGTGCCAGCTCAACTAGCGGGAGGAAGGATGAGCAGTTCTTC. V is TRBV18 and J is TRBJ2-1, with TRBD2 matching 12 bases. V trimming: 5 bases; J trimming: 8 bases; junction bases outside the gene matches: 4. The CDR3 loop spans 14 amino acids. CDR1 is KGHSH and CDR2 is LQKENI in the germline V gene.

In the case of this clone: In the same sample, other DNA sequences code for this CDR3. The chain couples TRBV7-2 to TRBJ2-1, with 9 bases matching TRBD2. The CDR3 loop spans 15 amino acids. Per the germline V gene, CDR1 is SGHTA and CDR2 is FQGNSA. J lost 5 bases, V lost 2 bases, and 4 bases had no gene match. For the CDR3, the DNA is TGTGCCAGCAGCTTAAGTAGCGGGAGTCACAATGAGCAGTTCTTC. Amino acid sequence: CASSLSSGSHNEQFF. Full variable domain (remainder filled in from reference TRBV7-2 and TRBJ2-1): GAGVSQSPSNKVTEKGKDVELRCDPISGHTALYWYRQSLGQGLEFLIYFQGNSAPDKSGLPSDRFSAERTGGSVSTLTIQRTQQEDSAVYLCASSLSSGSHNEQFFGPGTRLTVL.

The CDR3 DNA reads as TGTGCCAGCAGCTTAACCGCGACTTCCAATGAGCAGTTCTTC. Its protein is CASSLTATSNEQFF. This chain joins TRBV7-9 and TRBJ2-1; D remains ambiguous. Germline values: CDR1 SEHNR, CDR2 FQNEAQ (reference sequence). V dropped 2 bases and J dropped 6 bases, with 11 bases sitting between them. CDR3 length: 14 amino acids. Full variable domain (rest looked up from reference TRBV7-9 and TRBJ2-1): DTGVSQNPRHKITKRGQNVTFRCDPISEHNRLYWYRQTLGQGPEFLTYFQNEAQLEKSRLLSDRFSAERPKGSFSTLEIQRTEQGDSAMYLCASSLTATSNEQFFGPGTRLTVL.

This sequence joins TRBV30 and TRBJ2-1; no definite D call. V was trimmed by 0 bases and J by 6 bases, leaving 6 bases between them. This CDR3 spans 12 amino acids. Germline loops: CDR1 GTSNPN, CDR2 SVGIG (reference sequence). As DNA, the CDR3 is TGTGCCTGGAGTGTTCACCTCAATGAGCAGTTCTTC. Its translation: CAWSVHLNEQFF. The full variable domain, with the rest looked up from reference TRBV30 and TRBJ2-1, is SQTIHQWPATLVQPVGSPLSLECTVEGTSNPNLYWYRQAAGRGLQLLFYSVGIGQISSEVPQNLSASRPQDRQFILSSKKLLLSDSGFYLCAWSVHLNEQFFGPGTRLTVL.

The rearrangement joins TRBV2 to TRBJ1-6, with D uncertain. Germline CDR1 SNHLY, CDR2 FYNNEI. The CDR3 is made up of 11 amino acids. V dropped 6 bases and J dropped 12 bases, with 9 bases sitting between them. The CDR3 reads CASRQSLPLHF. Written as DNA, the CDR3 is TGTGCCAGCAGACAGAGCCTACCCCTCCACTTT.

The chain recombines TRBV5-3 with TRBJ2-5; possible D gene TRBD2, 6 bases. TRBV5-3 is an ORF for which the function is uncertain. Trimming left V 4 bases short and J 1 base short, with 14 bases between. CDR3 length: 15 amino acids. The CDR3 coding sequence is TGTGCCAGAAGCCCCTTGCTTAGCGGCCAAGAGACCCAGTACTTC. It encodes CARSPLLSGQETQYF.

This chain joins TRBV29-1 and TRBJ1-2; TRBD1 aligns across 11 bases. Germline-derived CDR1 and CDR2 are SQVTM and ANQGSEA. The length of the CDR3 is 16 residues. V shed 7 bases, J shed 3 bases, and the junction held 13 bases outside the gene matches. The chain's CDR3 is CSALFSPGQGDYGYTF. The DNA of the CDR3 is TGCAGCGCTCTTTTCTCTCCGGGACAGGGGGACTATGGCTACACCTTC.

Comment on this clone: Other DNA sequences within the sample encode an identical CDR3. V and J are TRBV11-2 and TRBJ2-7; maybe TRBD1 (6 bases). The CDR3 has 14 amino acids. The V end lost 3 bases, the J end lost 1 base, and 10 bases lay between the germline ends. Germline CDR1 reads SGHAT; CDR2 reads FQNNGV. The DNA for the CDR3 is TGTGCCAGCAGCTTGGACAGTGTATCCTACGAGCAGTACTTC. This gives the protein CASSLDSVSYEQYF.

The chain uses TRBV5-1 and TRBJ2-1; TRBD1 matches 9 bases. The CDR3 runs to 16 residues. J was trimmed by 8 bases and V by 4 bases; bases with no gene match: 13. CDR1 and CDR2 (germline): SGHRS, YFSETQ. The CDR3 DNA reads as TGCGCCAGCAGCGACCGGGACAGGGACGAAGCACATGAGCAGTTCTTC. Translation gives CASSDRDRDEAHEQFF. Variable domain in full (rest from reference TRBV5-1 and TRBJ2-1): KAGVTQTPRYLIKTRGQQVTLSCSPISGHRSVSWYQQTPGQGLQFLFEYFSETQRNKGNFPGRFSGRQFSNSRSEMNVSTLELGDSALYLCASSDRDRDEAHEQFFGPGTRLTVL.

This sequence joins TRBV2 and TRBJ2-5; 9 bases are a match to TRBD1. The CDR3 covers 14 residues. Trimming at V came to 6 bases and at J to 0 bases, leaving 2 bases not matched to a gene. Germline V CDR1 and CDR2: SNHLY, FYNNEI. CDR3 loop: CASSGDRDQETQYF. Written as DNA, the CDR3 is TGTGCCAGCAGCGGGGACAGGGACCAAGAGACCCAGTACTTC. Drawing the rest from reference TRBV2 and TRBJ2-5, the complete variable domain is EPEVTQTPSHQVTQMGQEVILRCVPISNHLYFYWYRQILGQKVEFLVSFYNNEISEKSEIFDDQFSVERPDGSNFTLKIRSTKLEDSAMYFCASSGDRDQETQYFGPGTRLLVL.

J is TRBJ2-1 and V is TRBV9; 9 nucleotides line up with TRBD2. Germline CDR1 and CDR2: SGDLS and YYNGEE. V was pared by 4 bases and J by 8 bases, with 10 bases of the junction left unmatched. This CDR3 contains 15 residues. CDR3 bases: TGTGCCAGCAGCCCCGAAGGGACTAGCCGAGATGAGCAGTTCTTC. Amino acid sequence: CASSPEGTSRDEQFF.

This sequence joins TRBV4-1 and TRBJ2-1, with TRBD2 matching 9 bases. The CDR3 covers 18 residues. The J segment lost 0 bases and the V segment lost 0 bases, leaving 6 bases of the junction unmatched. Germline V gene sequence: CDR1 MGHRA, CDR2 YSYEKL. The CDR3 DNA is TGCGCCAGCAGCCAAGATCCCATAGCGGGAGCCTCCTACAATGAGCAGTTCTTC. This gives the protein CASSQDPIAGASYNEQFF.

The rearrangement uses TRBV29-1 and TRBJ1-2, with 7 bases fitting TRBD1. V lost 3 bases to trimming and J lost 6 bases; unmatched junction nucleotides: 4. Per germline, CDR1 SQVTM and CDR2 ANQGSEA. CDR3 length: 12 residues. This chain's CDR3 is CSVDPGQDGYTF. The CDR3 DNA reads as TGCAGCGTTGACCCTGGACAGGATGGCTACACCTTC. Full variable domain (outside the CDR3, taken from reference TRBV29-1 and TRBJ1-2): SAVISQKPSRDICQRGTSLTIQCQVDSQVTMMFWYRQQPGQSLTLIATANQGSEATYESGFVIDKFPISRPNLTFSTLTVSNMSPEDSSIYLCSVDPGQDGYTFGSGTRLTVV.

The chain recombines TRBV7-9 with TRBJ1-5; D possibly corresponds to TRBD1 (5 bases). CDR1 and CDR2 from the germline V gene are SEHNR and FQNEAQ (reference sequence). V was trimmed by 4 bases and J by 6 bases, leaving 13 bases between them. The CDR3 extends over 14 amino acids. The CDR3 nucleotides are TGTGCCAGCAGCTCCCGCGGGGGGGTTCAGCCCCAGCATTTT. This translates into CASSSRGGVQPQHF. Full variable domain (rest looked up from reference TRBV7-9 and TRBJ1-5): DTGVSQNPRHKITKRGQNVTFRCDPISEHNRLYWYRQTLGQGPEFLTYFQNEAQLEKSRLLSDRFSAERPKGSFSTLEIQRTEQGDSAMYLCASSSRGGVQPQHFGDGTRLSIL.

This sequence joins TRBV12-5 and TRBJ2-5; 12 bases map to TRBD2. The ends lost 3 bases at V and 0 bases at J; junction bases unmatched: 8. CDR1 is LGHNT, CDR2 FRNRAP, per germline. The CDR3 covers 18 residues. In nucleotides, the CDR3 is TGTGCTAGTGGTTTAGCCCTAGCGGGGGGGCGGGACCAAGAGACCCAGTACTTC. Amino acids: CASGLALAGGRDQETQYF.

For this clone: The same CDR3 is also encoded by other DNA sequences in this sample. The chain has TRBV7-8 and TRBJ1-2; D gene uncertain. This CDR3 contains 13 residues. With 1 base removed from V and 2 bases from J, the gap between germline ends came to 5 bases. From germline, CDR1 is SGHVS and CDR2 FQNEAQ. CDR3 in amino acids: CASSLGGNYGYTF. The CDR3 DNA sequence: TGTGCCAGCAGCTTAGGCGGGAACTATGGCTACACCTTC.

The chain uses TRBV19 and TRBJ1-2, with D perhaps TRBD1 (5 bases). Germline V gene data show CDR1 as LNHDA and CDR2 as SQIVND (reference sequence). Trimming took 5 bases from V and 4 from J, leaving 14 bases between them. The CDR3 is made up of 14 amino acids. The CDR3: CASSATERVYGYTF. DNA of the CDR3: TGTGCCAGTAGTGCGACAGAAAGGGTCTATGGCTACACCTTC.

The rearrangement links TRBV14 to TRBJ1-2; D is perhaps TRBD1 (6 bases). The CDR3 sequence is 14 residues long. The germline V gene encodes CDR1 SGHDN and CDR2 FVKESK. With 3 bases removed from V and 7 bases from J, the gap between germline ends came to 15 bases. The chain's CDR3 is CASSHSGAPSGYTF. CDR3 sequence (DNA): TGTGCCAGCAGCCATTCGGGGGCCCCAAGTGGCTACACCTTC.

This chain uses TRBV5-1 with TRBJ2-7; D is undetermined. The germline V gene has CDR1 SGHRS and CDR2 YFSETQ. CDR3 size: 13 residues. The germline V and J ends were trimmed by 1 base and 2 bases, with 7 bases remaining between them. The CDR3 here is CASSLPIPYEQYF. CDR3 DNA sequence: TGCGCCAGCAGCTTGCCGATCCCCTACGAGCAGTACTTC. The variable domain in full, completed from reference TRBV5-1 and TRBJ2-7, reads KAGVTQTPRYLIKTRGQQVTLSCSPISGHRSVSWYQQTPGQGLQFLFEYFSETQRNKGNFPGRFSGRQFSNSRSEMNVSTLELGDSALYLCASSLPIPYEQYFGPGTRLTVT.

The chain combines TRBV9 with TRBJ1-6; D is undetermined. This CDR3 region has 14 residues. Germline V lookup: CDR1 SGDLS, CDR2 YYNGEE. V gave up 1 base and J gave up 5 bases, with 7 bases separating them. CDR3 coding DNA: TGTGCCAGCAGCGTAACTTACGATAATTCACCCCTCCACTTT. Its translation: CASSVTYDNSPLHF.